This section outlines one TCR beta chain sequence together with its context. What it binds is not known. Data came from immunoSEQ multiplex PCR; TCRdb stores just in-frame clones and leaves some out. The table has 90,000 to 130,000 clones, roughly nine tenths seen once. All patients experienced relapse after autologous stem cell transplantation, and brentuximab vedotin exposure was variable. The record originates from a study of PD-1 blockade in classical Hodgkin lymphoma. Study-wide context: Patients in the cohort were put on intravenous nivolumab, 3 mg/kg every 2 weeks.

Notes on the study in general: Newly diagnosed patients and complete responders had comparable diversity at baseline. Reports indicated that newly diagnosed patients had lower baseline TCR diversity than healthy donors did.

The CDR3 totals 15 residues. Germline V gives CDR1 SGHDT, CDR2 YYEEEE. V was cut by 0 bases and J by 10 bases, with 19 bases left in between. This rearrangement joins TRBV5-6 to TRBJ1-1; no definite D call. This clonotype originated in a human donor with classical Hodgkin lymphoma. Sequences were derived from peripheral blood mononuclear cells (PBMCs), sampled before the second cycle of nivolumab. The CDR3 spells CASSLETHVTSGAFF. The CDR3 DNA reads TGTGCCAGCAGCTTGGAAACACACGTAACGTCAGGAGCTTTCTTT.